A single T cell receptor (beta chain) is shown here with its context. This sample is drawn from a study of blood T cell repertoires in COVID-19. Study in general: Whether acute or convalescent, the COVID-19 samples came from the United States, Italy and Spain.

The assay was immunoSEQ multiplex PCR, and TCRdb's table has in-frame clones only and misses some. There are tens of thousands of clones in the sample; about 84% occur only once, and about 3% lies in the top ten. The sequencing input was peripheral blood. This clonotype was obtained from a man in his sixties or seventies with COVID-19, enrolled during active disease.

The CDR3 coding sequence is TGTGCCAGCAGCTTGGACGGGGAGCAAGAGACCCAGTACTTC. Translating it yields CASSLDGEQETQYF. The V gene is TRBV5-4, the J gene TRBJ2-5; TRBD2 is a possible D gene (5 bases). The CDR3 consists of 14 residues. V lost 0 bases and J lost 2, with 8 bases in between. Germline V CDR1 and CDR2: SGHNT, YYREEE (reference sequence).